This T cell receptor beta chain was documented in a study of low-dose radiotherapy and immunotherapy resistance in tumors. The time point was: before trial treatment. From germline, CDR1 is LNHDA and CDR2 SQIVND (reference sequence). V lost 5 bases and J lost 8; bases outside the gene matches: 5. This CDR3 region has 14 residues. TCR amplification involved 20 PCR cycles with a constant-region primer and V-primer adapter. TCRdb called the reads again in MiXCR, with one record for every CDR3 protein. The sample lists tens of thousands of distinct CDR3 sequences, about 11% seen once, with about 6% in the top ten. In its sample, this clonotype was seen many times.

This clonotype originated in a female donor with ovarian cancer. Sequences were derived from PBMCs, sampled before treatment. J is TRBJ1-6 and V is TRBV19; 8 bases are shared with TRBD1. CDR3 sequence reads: CASSSQTGDSPLHF. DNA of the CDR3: TGTGCCAGTAGTTCCCAGACAGGGGATTCACCCCTCCACTTT.